This entry describes one T cell receptor beta chain. The germline V gene encodes CDR1 SGDLS and CDR2 YYNGEE. The V segment lost 3 bases and the J segment 4 bases; nucleotides outside the gene matches: 3. The CDR3 loop spans 13 amino acids. This entry belongs to a study of T cell responses to AZD1222 COVID-19 vaccine. Assay: immunoSEQ multiplex PCR; the TCRdb copy retains only in-frame clones and omits some. This repertoire shows more than 120,000 clones, roughly nine tenths found once; its top ten account for about 1.8%. This chain links TRBV9 with TRBJ1-2; 7 nucleotides agree with TRBD1. This sample comprised peripheral blood, obtained 28 days after the second AZD1222 dose. The sequence was obtained from an adult who received the AZD1222 COVID-19 vaccine. In DNA form, the CDR3 reads TGTGCCAGCAGCGGCCAGGGGGGCTATGGCTACACCTTC. Translating it yields CASSGQGGYGYTF.